Included here is one T cell receptor (beta chain) sequence, with context. Antigen unknown. Assay: immunoSEQ multiplex PCR; the TCRdb copy retains only in-frame clones and omits some. The sample lists roughly 120,000 clones; about 94% were seen once. This sample was taken from a study of T cell responses to AZD1222 COVID-19 vaccine. Regarding the study as a whole: As reported, nearly half of all spike-specific TCRs target variant regions that are unmutated. Baseline antibody screening turned up just six or seven seropositive AZD1222 recipients. Females made up more of the donors, who were largely white British, and clonal diversity may have come out too low.

The TCR comes from an adult who received the AZD1222 COVID-19 vaccine. The sample in question was peripheral blood, obtained 28 days after the second AZD1222 dose.

The chain's CDR3 is CASSFSGHEQYF. The CDR3 DNA reads as TGTGCCAGCAGCTTTTCGGGCCACGAGCAGTACTTC. V is TRBV5-6 and J is TRBJ2-7; D gene ambiguous. CDR3 size: 12 residues. The ends were cut back, 2 bases at V and 5 bases at J, with 8 bases in the middle. CDR1 and CDR2 (germline): SGHDT, YYEEEE.